This TCR beta chain originates from a study of Graves' ophthalmopathy and Graves' hyperthyroidism. Overall study context: Peripheral blood was gathered at the point of initial diagnosis, before any treatment started.

Hyperthyroidism was classified as stable if no ophthalmopathy occurred within 18 months of follow-up. Uncontrolled infections, other autoimmune diseases, pregnancy or lactation barred patients from enrollment. This clonotype was found many times. The germline V gene encodes CDR1 MNHEY and CDR2 SVGAGI. V lost 6 bases to trimming and J lost 2 bases, with 8 bases between them. This CDR3 is built from 13 residues. RNA transcripts served as template for amplifying TCR beta CDR3 sequences. The workflow started with a first-round RT-PCR run with HTBI primers and then moved on to a second-round multiplex PCR. From the multiplex PCR reads, TCRdb called clonotypes with MiXCR, one entry per CDR3 protein. The sample lists a few hundred thousand distinct CDR3 sequences; about 15% were seen once.

Sample: peripheral blood. The V gene is TRBV6-5, the J gene TRBJ1-3; D is unclear. This TCR was sampled from an adult woman with stable Graves' hyperthyroidism. The CDR3 is CASSSETGNTIYF. CDR3 DNA: TGTGCCAGCAGCTCAGAAACTGGAAACACCATATATTTT.